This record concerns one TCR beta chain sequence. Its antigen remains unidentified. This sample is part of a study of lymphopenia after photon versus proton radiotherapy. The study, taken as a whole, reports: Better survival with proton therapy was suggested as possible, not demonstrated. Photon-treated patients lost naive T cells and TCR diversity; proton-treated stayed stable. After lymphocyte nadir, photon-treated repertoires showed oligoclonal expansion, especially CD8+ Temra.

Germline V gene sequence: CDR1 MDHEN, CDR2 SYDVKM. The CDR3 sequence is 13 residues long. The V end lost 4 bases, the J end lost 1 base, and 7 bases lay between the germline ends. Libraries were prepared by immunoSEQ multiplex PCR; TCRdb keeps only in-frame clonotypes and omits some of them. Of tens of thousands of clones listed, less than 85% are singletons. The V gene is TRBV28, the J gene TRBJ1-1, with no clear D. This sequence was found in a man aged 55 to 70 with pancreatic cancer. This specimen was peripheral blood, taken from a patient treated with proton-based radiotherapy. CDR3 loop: CASSSTENTEAFF. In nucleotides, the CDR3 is TGTGCCAGCAGTTCGACGGAGAACACTGAAGCTTTCTTT.